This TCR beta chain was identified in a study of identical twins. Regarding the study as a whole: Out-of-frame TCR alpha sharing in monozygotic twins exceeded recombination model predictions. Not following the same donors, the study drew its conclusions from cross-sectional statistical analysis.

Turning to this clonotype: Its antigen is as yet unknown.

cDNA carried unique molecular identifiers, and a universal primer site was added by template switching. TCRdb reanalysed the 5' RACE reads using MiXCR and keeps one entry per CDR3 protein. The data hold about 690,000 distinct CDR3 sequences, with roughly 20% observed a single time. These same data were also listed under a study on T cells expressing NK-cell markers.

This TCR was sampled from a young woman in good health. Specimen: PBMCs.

CDR3 bases: TGTGCCAGCAGTCTTGACAGGGGGGGGGATACGCAGTATTTT. It codes for CASSLDRGGDTQYF. This sequence joins TRBV6-1 and TRBJ2-3, with 9 bases aligning to TRBD1. Germline assignment: CDR1 MNHNS and CDR2 SASEGT. The V segment lost 5 bases and the J segment 6 bases; nucleotides outside the gene matches: 6. This CDR3 region has 14 residues.